The 29 T cell receptor beta chains presented below share a single source sample, sequenced in a study of T-cell memory formation after mild COVID-19. TCRdb analysed the 5' RACE reads with MiXCR anew, one entry per CDR3 protein. The sample lists about 160,000 distinct CDR3 sequences; about 28% were seen once. The sequenced sample consisted of PBMCs or a T cell subset sorted from them (not recorded which). These receptors came from an adult woman who had mild COVID-19 (a few samples of this study predate the infection). Cell type and time point are not known.

The chain has TRBV5-1 and TRBJ1-1; D not resolved. Germline V gene sequence: CDR1 SGHRS, CDR2 YFSETQ. The CDR3 consists of 13 residues. V shed 4 bases and J shed 0 bases, with 7 bases lying between them. The CDR3 loop is CASSAGLNTEAFF. The DNA for the CDR3 is TGCGCCAGCAGCGCAGGCTTGAACACTGAAGCTTTCTTT.

In its sample, this clonotype was seen a few times. The V call is TRBV6-5, the J call TRBJ1-3; tentatively, D is TRBD1 (6 bases). The germline gives CDR1 MNHEY, CDR2 SVGAGI. The length of the CDR3 is 16 residues. V was trimmed by 5 bases and J by 0 bases, leaving 14 bases between them. The CDR3 reads CASSTRGISSGNTIYF. Here the CDR3 DNA reads TGTGCCAGCAGTACAAGGGGGATTAGCTCTGGAAACACCATATATTTT.

The rearrangement uses TRBV7-2 and TRBJ2-5; 12 bases align to TRBD2. This CDR3 has 18 amino acids. The V gene's germline CDR1 is SGHTA and CDR2 FQGNSA. The ends lost 0 bases at V and 6 bases at J; junction bases unmatched: 11. This CDR3 is CASSLAPASGRGMKTQYF. The CDR3 coding sequence is TGTGCCAGCAGCTTAGCGCCAGCTAGCGGGAGGGGGATGAAGACCCAGTACTTC.

The V call is TRBV6-2 or TRBV6-3, the J call TRBJ2-6; D is perhaps TRBD2 (6 bases). Germline V gene sequence: CDR1 MNHEY, CDR2 SVGEGT. The V end was cut by 2 bases, the J end by 5 bases, with 19 bases between. The CDR3 has 18 amino acids. The DNA of the CDR3 is TGTGCCAGCAGTTACCAGGGCGGGACCGAAGAACGGGCCAACGTCCTGACTTTC. This gives the protein CASSYQGGTEERANVLTF.

The CDR3 spells CASSPAGTGMASSYEQYF. Here the CDR3 DNA reads TGCGCCAGCAGCCCAGCCGGGACAGGGATGGCGAGCTCCTACGAGCAGTACTTC. The chain couples TRBV5-1 to TRBJ2-7, with 9 bases identical to TRBD1. After removal of 4 bases from V and 0 bases from J, the junction contained 14 bases not matched to a gene. CDR1 SGHRS and CDR2 YFSETQ come from the germline V gene. This CDR3 has 18 residues.

CDR3 coding DNA: TGTGCCAGCAGTGATACCTACGGAGAGACCCAGTACTTC. Amino acids: CASSDTYGETQYF. V gene TRBV2 combines with J gene TRBJ2-5; D remains ambiguous. Trimming removed 3 bases at V and 4 bases at J, with 9 bases between. CDR3 length equals 13 residues. Germline V CDR1 and CDR2: SNHLY, FYNNEI.

The chain uses TRBV7-6 and TRBJ2-7; 7 bases are shared with TRBD1. CDR1 and CDR2 (germline): SGHVS, FNYEAQ. Unmatched junction bases numbered 4, after V lost 5 bases and J lost 0 bases. The CDR3 is made up of 14 amino acids. The CDR3 DNA sequence: TGTGCCAGCAGCGGACAGGACAGCTCCTACGAGCAGTACTTC. This sequence encodes CASSGQDSSYEQYF.

The chain carries TRBV7-9 and TRBJ1-2; D is possibly TRBD1 (5 bases). V was pared by 4 bases and J by 4 bases, with 10 bases between. Germline V CDR1 and CDR2: SEHNR, FQNEAQ (reference sequence). The CDR3 consists of 13 residues. This chain's CDR3 is CASSSRTLYGYTF. In DNA form, the CDR3 reads TGTGCCAGCAGCTCCCGGACACTCTATGGCTACACCTTC.

This sequence joins TRBV12-3 or TRBV12-4 and TRBJ2-7; 9 bases align to TRBD1. J lost 7 bases, V lost 4 bases, and 23 bases had no gene match. The CDR3 sequence is 19 residues long. For the CDR3, the DNA is TGTGCCAGCAGTTGGGAATATCGGACAGGGGCGGCGCCGGACTTGGAGCAGTACTTC. This encodes CASSWEYRTGAAPDLEQYF.

The J gene is TRBJ2-7, the V gene TRBV18; the D call may be TRBD1 or TRBD2 (5 bases each). The CDR3 contains 13 residues. The germline CDR1 and CDR2 sequences are KGHSH and LQKENI. V dropped 6 bases and J dropped 3 bases, with 12 bases sitting between them. CDR3 loop: CASSLGAYYEQYF. CDR3 in DNA: TGTGCCAGCTCCCTCGGGGCATACTACGAGCAGTACTTC.

The gene calls are TRBV6-1 and TRBJ1-2; D is perhaps TRBD1 (6 bases). The CDR3 extends over 14 amino acids. With 2 bases removed from V and 2 bases from J, the gap between germline ends came to 9 bases. The germline V gene encodes CDR1 MNHNS and CDR2 SASEGT. In DNA, the CDR3 is TGTGCCAGCAGTGAACAGGGGTCCAACTATGGCTACACCTTC. As protein: CASSEQGSNYGYTF.

The genes are TRBV11-2 and TRBJ2-3, with 10 bases lining up with TRBD2. Germline V lookup: CDR1 SGHAT, CDR2 FQNNGV. CDR3 size: 15 residues. Trimming took 5 bases from V and 2 from J; bases not matched to a gene: 4. The CDR3 coding sequence is TGTGCCAGCAGCGCTAGCGGGAGACCCACAGATACGCAGTATTTT. Translating it yields CASSASGRPTDTQYF.

This clonotype was observed at least ten times. This chain links TRBV5-1 with TRBJ1-2; D is possibly TRBD1 (6 bases). The germline CDR1 and CDR2 sequences are SGHRS and YFSETQ. Between the trimmed V and J ends, which lost 0 bases and 4 bases, there was a span of 13 bases. This CDR3 has 15 residues. CDR3 DNA sequence: TGCGCCAGCAGCTTGGGGACAGAGTTCCTCTATGGCTACACCTTC. Its translation: CASSLGTEFLYGYTF.

This chain uses TRBV4-2 with TRBJ1-1; the D gene is possibly TRBD1 (5 bases). V lost 4 bases and J 8 bases, leaving 20 bases between the germline ends. CDR3 length: 15 amino acids. Germline lookup yields CDR1 LGHNA and CDR2 YNFKEQ. Here the CDR3 reads CASSRSGSGDREAFF. In DNA, the CDR3 is TGTGCCAGCAGCCGGTCGGGATCCGGGGACCGCGAAGCTTTCTTT.

This clonotype has a handful of counts. The rearrangement links TRBV7-3 to TRBJ2-5; TRBD1 or TRBD2 may be the D gene (6 bases each). Looked up from germline, CDR1 is SGHTA and CDR2 is FQGTGA. The CDR3 spans 16 residues. V was cut by 2 bases and J by 6 bases, with 19 bases left in between. CDR3: CASSLDRTSGGKTQYF. The CDR3 region has the DNA TGTGCCAGCAGCTTAGACAGGACGTCCGGCGGGAAGACCCAGTACTTC.

This clonotype was seen once. The chain joins TRBV20-1 to TRBJ2-2, with D maybe TRBD1 (6 bases). Per germline, CDR1 DFQATT and CDR2 SNEGSKA (reference sequence). This CDR3 is built from 16 residues. V was pared by 0 bases and J by 5 bases, with 16 bases between. CDR3 amino acids: CSARDREQGETGELFF. The CDR3 nucleotides are TGCAGTGCTAGAGATAGGGAACAGGGAGAGACCGGGGAGCTGTTTTTT.

This clonotype was detected a few times. The rearrangement uses TRBV25-1 and TRBJ2-5, with D possibly TRBD2 on 6 matching bases. From germline, CDR1 is MGHDK and CDR2 SYGVNS. The CDR3 is 15 residues long. V gave up 8 bases and J gave up 5 bases, with 21 bases separating them. This chain's CDR3 is CASAPAGGLGETQYF. The CDR3 DNA reads as TGTGCCAGCGCCCCAGCGGGCGGCTTGGGGGAGACCCAGTACTTC.

The V and J genes are TRBV5-1 and TRBJ2-5, with 7 bases identical to TRBD2. The V and J ends lost 5 bases and 1 base, in that order; junction bases with no gene match: 11. The germline CDR1 and CDR2 sequences are SGHRS and YFSETQ. This CDR3 spans 16 amino acids. Written as DNA, the CDR3 is TGCGCCAGCAGACCGAAGCCTAGCGGTTTCCAAGAGACCCAGTACTTC. Its protein is CASRPKPSGFQETQYF.

This clonotype was picked up a small number of times. This rearrangement joins TRBV5-5 to TRBJ2-5, with D perhaps TRBD1 or TRBD2 (7 bases each). Germline V gene data show CDR1 as SGHKS and CDR2 as YYEKEE (reference sequence). The CDR3 covers 15 residues. V was shortened by 2 bases and J by 4 bases, with 15 bases between the two germline ends. The CDR3 region is CASSFGQGGGETQYF. CDR3 DNA: TGTGCCAGCAGCTTCGGCCAGGGGGGGGGAGAGACCCAGTACTTC.

The chain combines TRBV20-1 with TRBJ1-2; 8 bases match TRBD1. CDR1 DFQATT and CDR2 SNEGSKA come from the germline V gene (reference sequence). This CDR3 has 17 amino acids. Trimming at V came to 0 bases and at J to 5 bases, leaving 14 bases not matched to a gene. Written as DNA, the CDR3 is TGCAGTGCTAGAGATCGCAACCGGGACAGGCGACGATATGGCTACACCTTC. Encoded protein: CSARDRNRDRRRYGYTF.

This sequence joins TRBV4-1 and TRBJ2-7; the D gene is possibly TRBD1 (5 bases). The length of the CDR3 is 16 residues. CDR1 is MGHRA, CDR2 YSYEKL, per germline. The V gene lost 0 bases and the J gene lost 4 bases, with 16 bases spanning the gap. CDR3 sequence: CASSQDRWGKGYEQYF. In DNA form, the CDR3 reads TGCGCCAGCAGCCAAGATCGATGGGGCAAGGGGTACGAGCAGTACTTC.

The chain uses TRBV9 and TRBJ2-5; TRBD2 aligns across 8 bases. The germline V gene has CDR1 SGDLS and CDR2 YYNGEE. The CDR3 is made up of 15 amino acids. With 0 bases clipped from V and 4 bases from J, the junction kept 5 bases outside the gene matches. CDR3 bases: TGTGCCAGCAGCGTAGACGGGGGGGCCGGAGAGACCCAGTACTTC. This codes for CASSVDGGAGETQYF.

The genes are TRBV4-1 and TRBJ1-5; 7 bases agree with TRBD1. Germline V lookup: CDR1 MGHRA, CDR2 YSYEKL. The CDR3 totals 16 residues. Trimming cost V 2 bases and J 2 bases; bases outside gene matches: 6. The chain's CDR3 is CASSQIRQGGNQPQHF. CDR3 sequence (DNA): TGCGCCAGCAGCCAAATCAGACAGGGTGGCAATCAGCCCCAGCATTTT.

This rearrangement joins TRBV12-3 or TRBV12-4 to TRBJ2-2, with 12 bases identical to TRBD1. With 4 bases clipped from V and 6 bases from J, the junction kept 6 bases outside the gene matches. This CDR3 is built from 16 residues. This chain's CDR3 is CASSWGQGAKSGELFF. Here the CDR3 DNA reads TGTGCCAGCAGTTGGGGACAGGGGGCAAAATCCGGGGAGCTGTTTTTT.

The V and J genes are TRBV6-5 and TRBJ2-4; no firm D call. Trimming pared 4 bases from V and 1 base from J, leaving 17 bases between. The CDR3 contains 17 residues. Germline V gives CDR1 MNHEY, CDR2 SVGAGI. The CDR3 region is CASSLAESDKAKNIQYF. The CDR3 DNA is TGTGCCAGCAGTTTGGCCGAGAGCGATAAGGCCAAAAACATTCAGTACTTC.

The chain carries TRBV20-1 and TRBJ1-3; D gene ambiguous. From germline, CDR1 is DFQATT and CDR2 SNEGSKA (reference sequence). V dropped 3 bases and J dropped 4 bases, with 10 bases sitting between them. The CDR3 spans 13 residues. The CDR3 loop reads CSASPGSGNTIYF. CDR3 in DNA: TGCAGTGCTAGCCCGGGTTCAGGAAACACCATATATTTT.

This rearrangement joins TRBV4-2 to TRBJ2-1; D gene uncertain. There are 15 residues in the CDR3. The germline CDR1 and CDR2 sequences are LGHNA and YNFKEQ. The ends were cut back, 1 base at V and 8 bases at J, with 15 bases in the middle. The CDR3 sequence: CASSQVMSELYEQFF. DNA of the CDR3: TGTGCCAGCAGCCAAGTGATGTCTGAGCTGTATGAGCAGTTCTTC.

This clonotype was detected only a few times. The J gene is TRBJ2-3, the V gene TRBV5-1; D perhaps matches TRBD2 (5 bases). The V gene's germline CDR1 is SGHRS and CDR2 YFSETQ. The CDR3 runs to 13 residues. Trimming shortened V by 6 bases and J by 3 bases, and 11 bases separated the two germline ends. The CDR3 here is CASTSGRTDTQYF. The CDR3 DNA sequence: TGCGCCAGCACATCGGGGAGAACAGATACGCAGTATTTT.

This chain uses TRBV6-2 or TRBV6-3 with TRBJ2-7; 8 positions agree with TRBD1. The CDR3 has 12 residues. Germline-derived CDR1 and CDR2 are MNHEY and SVGEGT. J was trimmed by 2 bases and V by 8 bases; bases with no gene match: 2. The CDR3 loop is CASGRGPYEQYF. In DNA, the CDR3 is TGTGCCAGCGGCAGGGGGCCCTACGAGCAGTACTTC.